Only a few counts were recorded for the clone carrying this T cell receptor (beta chain). No antigen is known for it. The sample is drawn from a study of T-cell memory formation after mild COVID-19. Across the whole study: Largely, the TCR clusters proved donor specific.

TCRdb re-analysed the 5' RACE reads in MiXCR, keeping a single row per CDR3 protein. The sample carries about 600,000 distinct CDR3 sequences, less than 25% recorded once. Whole-study findings and limits: Mainly in CM and EM were contracting CD4+ clones; CD8+ were in EMRA. Second-wave clones with a day 37 peak had unconfirmed SARS-CoV-2 specificity. Cross-reactive memory seemingly joined, as some responding clones were found in pre-infection memory.

The CDR3 has 17 residues. This chain links TRBV21-1 with TRBJ1-5; the DNA was not used to check the table's D call, TRBD1. TRBV21-1 is termed a pseudogene. This TCR was recovered from an adult woman who had mild COVID-19 (a few samples of this study predate the infection). Cell type and time point are not known. The sequencing input was PBMCs or a T cell subset sorted from them (not recorded which). CDR3 sequence: CASSTGQGAYSNQPQHF. The CDR3 nucleotides are TGTGCCAGCAGCACGGGACAGGGGGCTTATAGCAATCAGCCCCAGCATTTT.